The source of this TCR beta chain is a study of preoperative IRX-2 immunotherapy in early breast cancer (dated by TCRdb to about 2019). This clone was seen a few times. The specificity of this receptor is unknown. Base qualities are not recorded, but no much larger clone differs from it by a single base. The treatment or condition label corresponds to: preoperative locoregional IRX-2 cytokine immunotherapy. The samples were obtained from a phase Ib study that tested preoperative, locoregional IRX-2 cytokine immunotherapy designed to prime immune responses. The donors were early-stage breast cancer patients who were given IRX-2 prior to surgery. The protocol used for the library was the immunoSEQ multiplex PCR assay. In TCRdb, the immuneACCESS table is reduced to in-frame sequences with V and J assigned. These tables do not hold every clone; where another copy was compared, an unresolved V gene accounts for under half, and the others remain unexplained. In this sample the table shows approximately 98,000 clones, roughly 89% of which occur a single time. The ten largest clones represent under 2.5% of the sample.

Reading the germline V gene (reference sequence) gives CDR1 LNHDA and CDR2 SQIVND. A distance of 5 bases separates the germline ends of V and J, which lose 7 bases and 4 bases respectively. From its cysteine to its phenylalanine, the CDR3 spans 11 amino acids. Just the 33-base CDR3 DNA is kept, in frame starting at base 1. In this chain, TRBV19 is recombined with TRBJ2-1, with the D gene too uncertain to name. The TCR was taken from a human donor with breast cancer. The specimen comprised tumor tissue, sampled after IRX-2 immunotherapy. Here is the DNA: TGTGCCAGTATTGGTTACAATGAGCAGTTCTTC. Translated, it gives CASIGYNEQFF.